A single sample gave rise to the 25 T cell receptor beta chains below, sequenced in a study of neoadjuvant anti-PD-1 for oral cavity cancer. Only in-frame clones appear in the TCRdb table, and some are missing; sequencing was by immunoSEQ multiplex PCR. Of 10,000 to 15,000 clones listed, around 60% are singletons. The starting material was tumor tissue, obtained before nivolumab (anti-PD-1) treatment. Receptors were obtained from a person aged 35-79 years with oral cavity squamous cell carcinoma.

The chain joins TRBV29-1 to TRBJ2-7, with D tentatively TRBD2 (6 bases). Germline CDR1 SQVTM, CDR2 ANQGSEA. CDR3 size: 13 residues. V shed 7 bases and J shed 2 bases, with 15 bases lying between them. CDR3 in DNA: TGCAGCGCAAACAGCGGGCTGACCTACGAGCAGTACTTC. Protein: CSANSGLTYEQYF.

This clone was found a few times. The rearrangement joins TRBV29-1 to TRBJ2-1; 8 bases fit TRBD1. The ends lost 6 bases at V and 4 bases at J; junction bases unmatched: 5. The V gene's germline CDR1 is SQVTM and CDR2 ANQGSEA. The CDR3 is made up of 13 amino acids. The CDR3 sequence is CSVGQAGYNEQFF. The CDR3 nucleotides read TGCAGCGTGGGACAGGCGGGGTACAATGAGCAGTTCTTC.

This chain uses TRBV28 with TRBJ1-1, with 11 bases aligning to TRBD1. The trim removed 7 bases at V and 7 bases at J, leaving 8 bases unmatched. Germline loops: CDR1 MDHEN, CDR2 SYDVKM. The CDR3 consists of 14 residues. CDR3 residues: CASKPDRGHGEAFF. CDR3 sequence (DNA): TGTGCCAGCAAGCCGGACAGGGGGCATGGTGAAGCTTTCTTT.

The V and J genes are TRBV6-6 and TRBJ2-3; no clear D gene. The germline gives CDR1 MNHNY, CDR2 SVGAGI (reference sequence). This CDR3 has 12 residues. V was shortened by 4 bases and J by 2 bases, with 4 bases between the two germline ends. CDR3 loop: CASSWDTDTQYF. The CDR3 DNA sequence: TGTGCCAGCAGTTGGGACACAGATACGCAGTATTTT.

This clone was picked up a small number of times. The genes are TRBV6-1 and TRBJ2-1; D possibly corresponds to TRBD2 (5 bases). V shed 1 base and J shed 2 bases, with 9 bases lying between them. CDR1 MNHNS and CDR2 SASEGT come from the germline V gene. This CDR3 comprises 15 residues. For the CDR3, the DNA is TGTGCCAGCAGTGAAGGTCACGGGACCTACAATGAGCAGTTCTTC. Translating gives CASSEGHGTYNEQFF.

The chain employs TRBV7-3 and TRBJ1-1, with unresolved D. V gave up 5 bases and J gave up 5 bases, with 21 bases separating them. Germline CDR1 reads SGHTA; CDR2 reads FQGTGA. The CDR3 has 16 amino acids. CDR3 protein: CASSPTAGSIGTEAFF. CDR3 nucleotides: TGTGCCAGCAGCCCTACGGCGGGCAGTATTGGAACTGAAGCTTTCTTT.

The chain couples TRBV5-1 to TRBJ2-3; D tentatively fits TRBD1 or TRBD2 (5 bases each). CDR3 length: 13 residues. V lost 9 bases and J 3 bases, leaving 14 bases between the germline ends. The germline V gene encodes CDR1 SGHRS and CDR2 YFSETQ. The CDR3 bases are TGCGCCACCAGGGAGTCGATAACAGATACGCAGTATTTT. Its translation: CATRESITDTQYF.

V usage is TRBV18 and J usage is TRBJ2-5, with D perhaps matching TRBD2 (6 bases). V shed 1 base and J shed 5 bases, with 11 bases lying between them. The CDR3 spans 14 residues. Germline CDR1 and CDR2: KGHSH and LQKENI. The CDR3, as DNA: TGTGCCAGCTCACCACGACGGGGGACCGAGACCCAGTACTTC. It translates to CASSPRRGTETQYF.

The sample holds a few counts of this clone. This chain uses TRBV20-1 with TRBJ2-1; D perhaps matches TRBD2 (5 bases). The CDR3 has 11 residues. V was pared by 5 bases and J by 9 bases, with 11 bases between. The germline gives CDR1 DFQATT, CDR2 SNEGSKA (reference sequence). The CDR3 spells CSAPYGSEQFF. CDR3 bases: TGCAGTGCTCCCTATGGGAGTGAGCAGTTCTTC.

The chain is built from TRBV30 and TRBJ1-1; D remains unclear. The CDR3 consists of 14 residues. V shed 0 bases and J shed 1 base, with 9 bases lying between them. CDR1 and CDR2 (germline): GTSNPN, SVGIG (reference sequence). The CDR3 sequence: CAWSVLGRNTEAFF. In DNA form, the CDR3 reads TGTGCCTGGAGTGTACTCGGCCGGAACACTGAAGCTTTCTTT.

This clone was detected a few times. CDR3 sequence reads: CAWGQGGPNQPQHF. CDR3 DNA sequence: TGTGCCTGGGGACAGGGGGGACCCAATCAGCCCCAGCATTTT. The genes are TRBV30 and TRBJ1-5, with 10 bases fitting TRBD1. J lost 3 bases, V lost 5 bases, and 4 bases had no gene match. Germline V gene data show CDR1 as GTSNPN and CDR2 as SVGIG (reference sequence). The CDR3 runs to 14 residues.

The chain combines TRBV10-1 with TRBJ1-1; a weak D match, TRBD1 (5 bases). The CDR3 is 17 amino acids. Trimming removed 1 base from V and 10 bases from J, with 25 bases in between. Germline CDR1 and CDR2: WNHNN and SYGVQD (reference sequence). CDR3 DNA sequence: TGCGCCAGCAGTGAGTTTACAGGACCTACCTCCCTTTCGGGAGCTTTCTTT. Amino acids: CASSEFTGPTSLSGAFF.

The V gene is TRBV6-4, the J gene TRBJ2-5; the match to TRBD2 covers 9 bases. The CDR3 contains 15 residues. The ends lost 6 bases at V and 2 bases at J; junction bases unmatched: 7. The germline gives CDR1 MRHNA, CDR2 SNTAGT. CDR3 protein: CASSCGREGQETQYF. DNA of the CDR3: TGTGCCAGCAGCTGTGGGCGGGAGGGACAAGAGACCCAGTACTTC.

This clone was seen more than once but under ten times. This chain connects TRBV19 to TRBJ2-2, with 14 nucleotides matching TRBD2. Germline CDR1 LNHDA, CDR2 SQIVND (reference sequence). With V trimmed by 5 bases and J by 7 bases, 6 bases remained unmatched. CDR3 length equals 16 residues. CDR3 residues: CASSEGTSGSLGELFF. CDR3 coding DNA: TGTGCCAGTAGTGAGGGGACTAGCGGGAGTCTCGGGGAGCTGTTTTTT.

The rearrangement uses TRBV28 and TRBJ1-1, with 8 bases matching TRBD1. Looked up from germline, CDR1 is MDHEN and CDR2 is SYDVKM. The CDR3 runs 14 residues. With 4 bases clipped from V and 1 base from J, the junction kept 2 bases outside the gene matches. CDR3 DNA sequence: TGTGCCAGCAGTTCGACAGGGGAGAACACTGAAGCTTTCTTT. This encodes CASSSTGENTEAFF.

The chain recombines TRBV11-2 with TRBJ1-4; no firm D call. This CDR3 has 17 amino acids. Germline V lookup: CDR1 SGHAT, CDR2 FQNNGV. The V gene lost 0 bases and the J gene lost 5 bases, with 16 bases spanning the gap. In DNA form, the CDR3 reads TGTGCCAGCAGCTTAGATGCGGTGCCAATGGGCAATGAAAAACTGTTTTTT. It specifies CASSLDAVPMGNEKLFF.

CDR3 DNA: TGTGCCAGCAGCTTAGAGAGCACGAATGAAAAACTGTTTTTT. Translated: CASSLESTNEKLFF. The rearrangement joins TRBV7-8 to TRBJ1-4, with D uncertain. The germline V gene has CDR1 SGHVS and CDR2 FQNEAQ. This CDR3 spans 14 amino acids. The V end was cut by 1 base, the J end by 5 bases, with 8 bases between.

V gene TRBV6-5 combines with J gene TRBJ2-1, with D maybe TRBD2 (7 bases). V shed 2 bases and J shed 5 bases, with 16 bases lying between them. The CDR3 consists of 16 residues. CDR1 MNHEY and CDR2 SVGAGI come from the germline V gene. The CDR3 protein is CASSYGTRGGHNEQFF. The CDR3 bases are TGTGCCAGCAGTTACGGGACCAGGGGAGGGCACAATGAGCAGTTCTTC.

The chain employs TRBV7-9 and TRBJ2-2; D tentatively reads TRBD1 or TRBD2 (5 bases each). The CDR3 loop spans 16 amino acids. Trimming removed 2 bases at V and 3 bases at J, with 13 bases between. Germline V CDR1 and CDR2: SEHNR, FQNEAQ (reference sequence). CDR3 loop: CASSLFPLGDTGELFF. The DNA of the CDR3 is TGTGCCAGCAGCTTATTTCCGTTGGGGGACACCGGGGAGCTGTTTTTT.

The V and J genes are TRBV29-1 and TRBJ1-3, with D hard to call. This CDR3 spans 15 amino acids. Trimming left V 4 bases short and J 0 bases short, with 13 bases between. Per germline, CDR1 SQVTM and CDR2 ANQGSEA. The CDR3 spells CSVASRTDSGNTIYF. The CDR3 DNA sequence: TGCAGCGTTGCTTCAAGGACGGACTCTGGAAACACCATATATTTT.

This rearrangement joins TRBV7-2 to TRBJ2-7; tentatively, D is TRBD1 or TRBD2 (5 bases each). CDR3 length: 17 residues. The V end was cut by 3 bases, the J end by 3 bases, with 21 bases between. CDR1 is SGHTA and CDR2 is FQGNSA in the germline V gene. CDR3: CASSLRPGKMRGYEQYF. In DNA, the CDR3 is TGTGCCAGCAGCTTGAGACCAGGGAAAATGAGGGGCTACGAGCAGTACTTC.

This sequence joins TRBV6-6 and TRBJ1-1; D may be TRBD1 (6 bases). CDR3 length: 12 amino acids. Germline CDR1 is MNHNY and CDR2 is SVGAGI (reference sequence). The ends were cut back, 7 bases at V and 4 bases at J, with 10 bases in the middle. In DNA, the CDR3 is TGTGCCAGCACCTCAGGGGTCACTGAAGCTTTCTTT. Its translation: CASTSGVTEAFF.

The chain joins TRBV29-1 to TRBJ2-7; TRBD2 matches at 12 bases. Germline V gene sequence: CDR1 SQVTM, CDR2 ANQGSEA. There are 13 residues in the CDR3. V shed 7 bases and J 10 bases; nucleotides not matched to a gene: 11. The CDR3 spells CSGVFLAGGPQYF. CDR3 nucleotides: TGCAGCGGCGTATTCCTAGCGGGAGGGCCTCAGTACTTC.

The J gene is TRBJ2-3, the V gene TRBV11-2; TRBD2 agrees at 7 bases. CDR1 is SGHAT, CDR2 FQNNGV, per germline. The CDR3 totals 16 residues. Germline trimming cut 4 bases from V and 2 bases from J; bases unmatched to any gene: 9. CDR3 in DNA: TGTGCCAGCAGCTCTACCGGGGCGGGAGCCACAGATACGCAGTATTTT. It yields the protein CASSSTGAGATDTQYF.

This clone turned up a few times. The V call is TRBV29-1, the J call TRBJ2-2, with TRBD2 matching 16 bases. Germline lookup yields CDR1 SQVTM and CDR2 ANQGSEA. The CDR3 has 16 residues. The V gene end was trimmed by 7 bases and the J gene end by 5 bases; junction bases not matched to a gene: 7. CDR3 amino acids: CSARGLAGGRTGELFF. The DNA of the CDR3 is TGCAGCGCCCGGGGACTAGCGGGAGGGCGGACCGGGGAGCTGTTTTTT.